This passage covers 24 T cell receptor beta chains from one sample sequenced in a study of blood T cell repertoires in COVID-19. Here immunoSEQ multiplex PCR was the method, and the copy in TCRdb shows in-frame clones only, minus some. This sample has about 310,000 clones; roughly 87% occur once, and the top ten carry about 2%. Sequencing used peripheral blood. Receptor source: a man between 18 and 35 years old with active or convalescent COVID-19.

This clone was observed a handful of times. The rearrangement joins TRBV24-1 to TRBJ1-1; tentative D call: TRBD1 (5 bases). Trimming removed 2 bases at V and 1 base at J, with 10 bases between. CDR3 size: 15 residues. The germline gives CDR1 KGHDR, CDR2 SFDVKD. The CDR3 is CATSDSTAGNTEAFF. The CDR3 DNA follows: TGTGCCACCAGTGATTCGACAGCAGGGAACACTGAAGCTTTCTTT.

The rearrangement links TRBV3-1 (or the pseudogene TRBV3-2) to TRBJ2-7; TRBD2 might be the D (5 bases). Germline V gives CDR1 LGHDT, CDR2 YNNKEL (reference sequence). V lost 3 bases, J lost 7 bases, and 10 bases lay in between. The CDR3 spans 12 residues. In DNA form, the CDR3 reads TGTGCCAGCAGCCAGATCACGGGGGAGCAGTACTTC. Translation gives CASSQITGEQYF.

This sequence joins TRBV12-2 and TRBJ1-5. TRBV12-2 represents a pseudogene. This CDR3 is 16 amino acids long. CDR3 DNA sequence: TGTGCAAGTCGCTTTGTGCGTCACTTCGGCAATCAGCCCCAGCATTTT. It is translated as CASRFVRHFGNQPQHF.

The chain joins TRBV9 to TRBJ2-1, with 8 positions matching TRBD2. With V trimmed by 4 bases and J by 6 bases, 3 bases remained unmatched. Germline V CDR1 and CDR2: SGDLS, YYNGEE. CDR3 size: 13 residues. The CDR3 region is CASSPGTSNEQFF. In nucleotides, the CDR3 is TGTGCCAGCAGCCCCGGGACTAGCAATGAGCAGTTCTTC.

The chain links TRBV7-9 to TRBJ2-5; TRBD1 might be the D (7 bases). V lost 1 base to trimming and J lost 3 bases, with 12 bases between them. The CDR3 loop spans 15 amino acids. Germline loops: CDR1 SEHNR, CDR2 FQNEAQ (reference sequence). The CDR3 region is CASSLVEGAKETQYF. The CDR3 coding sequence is TGTGCCAGCAGCTTAGTGGAGGGGGCAAAAGAGACCCAGTACTTC.

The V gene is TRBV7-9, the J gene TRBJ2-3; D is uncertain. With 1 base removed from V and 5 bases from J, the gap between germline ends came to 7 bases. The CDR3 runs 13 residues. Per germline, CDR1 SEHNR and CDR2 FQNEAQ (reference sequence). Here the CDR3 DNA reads TGTGCCAGCAGCTTAGATGGTAGAGATACGCAGTATTTT. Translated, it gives CASSLDGRDTQYF.

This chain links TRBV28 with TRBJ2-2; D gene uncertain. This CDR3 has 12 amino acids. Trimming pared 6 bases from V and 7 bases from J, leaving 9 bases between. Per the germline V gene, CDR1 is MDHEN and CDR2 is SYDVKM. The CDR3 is CASRDPGGELFF. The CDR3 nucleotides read TGTGCCAGCAGGGATCCGGGCGGGGAGCTGTTTTTT.

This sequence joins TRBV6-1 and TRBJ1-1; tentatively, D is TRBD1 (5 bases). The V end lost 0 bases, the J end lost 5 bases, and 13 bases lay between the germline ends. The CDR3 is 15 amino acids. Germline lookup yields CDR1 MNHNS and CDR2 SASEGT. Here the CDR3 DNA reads TGTGCCAGCAGTGAAGCAAGCGGGGGAGTAACTGAAGCTTTCTTT. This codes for CASSEASGGVTEAFF.

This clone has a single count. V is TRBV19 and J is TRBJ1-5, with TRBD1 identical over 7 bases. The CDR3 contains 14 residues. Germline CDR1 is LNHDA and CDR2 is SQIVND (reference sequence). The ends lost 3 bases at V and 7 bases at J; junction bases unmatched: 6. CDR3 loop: CASSILGGIQPQHF. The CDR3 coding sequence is TGTGCCAGTAGTATCCTAGGGGGCATACAGCCCCAGCATTTT. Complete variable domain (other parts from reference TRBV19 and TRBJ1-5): DGGITQSPKYLFRKEGQNVTLSCEQNLNHDAMYWYRQDPGQGLRLIYYSQIVNDFQKGDIAEGYSVSREKKESFPLTVTSAQKNPTAFYLCASSILGGIQPQHFGDGTRLSIL.

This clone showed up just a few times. The CDR3 reads CASSQVLIRAGANVLTF. The DNA for the CDR3 is TGCGCCAGCAGCCAAGTATTAATCAGGGCTGGGGCCAACGTCCTGACTTTC. The V and J genes are TRBV4-3 and TRBJ2-6; tentatively, D is TRBD1 (5 bases). This CDR3 is built from 17 residues. Between the trimmed V and J ends, which lost 1 base and 2 bases, there was a span of 12 bases. In germline, CDR1 is LGHNA, CDR2 YSLEER.

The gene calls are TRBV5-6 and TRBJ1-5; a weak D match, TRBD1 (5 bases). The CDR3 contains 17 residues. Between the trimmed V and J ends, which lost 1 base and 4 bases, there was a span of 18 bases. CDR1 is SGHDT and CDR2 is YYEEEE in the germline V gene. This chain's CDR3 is CASSLRTQGSGNQPQHF. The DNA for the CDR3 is TGTGCCAGCAGCTTGCGCACGCAGGGTTCAGGGAATCAGCCCCAGCATTTT.

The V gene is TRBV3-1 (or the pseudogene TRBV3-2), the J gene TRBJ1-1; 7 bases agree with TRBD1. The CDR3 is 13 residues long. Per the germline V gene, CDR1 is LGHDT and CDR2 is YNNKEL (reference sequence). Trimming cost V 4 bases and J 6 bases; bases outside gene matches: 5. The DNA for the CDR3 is TGTGCCAGCAGCCCAGTTGACAGGGCTGAAGCTTTCTTT. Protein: CASSPVDRAEAFF.

The CDR3 sequence is CASSPLGTDTQYF. In nucleotides, the CDR3 is TGTGCCAGCTCACCACTCGGCACAGATACGCAGTATTTT. V and J are TRBV18 and TRBJ2-3; the D is unclear. This CDR3 is built from 13 residues. V dropped 1 base and J dropped 1 base, with 3 bases sitting between them. Germline CDR1 KGHSH, CDR2 LQKENI.

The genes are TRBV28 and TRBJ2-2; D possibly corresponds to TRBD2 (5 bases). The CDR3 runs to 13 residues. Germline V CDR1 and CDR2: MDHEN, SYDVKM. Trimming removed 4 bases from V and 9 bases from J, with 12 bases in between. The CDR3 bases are TGTGCCAGCAGTTATCTAGCATTCAGGGAGCTGTTTTTT. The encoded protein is CASSYLAFRELFF.

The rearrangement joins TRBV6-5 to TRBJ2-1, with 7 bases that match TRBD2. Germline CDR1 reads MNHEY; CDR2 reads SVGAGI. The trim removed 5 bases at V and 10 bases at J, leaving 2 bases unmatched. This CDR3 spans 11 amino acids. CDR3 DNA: TGTGCCAGCAGTCCTAGCGGAGAGCAGTTCTTC. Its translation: CASSPSGEQFF.

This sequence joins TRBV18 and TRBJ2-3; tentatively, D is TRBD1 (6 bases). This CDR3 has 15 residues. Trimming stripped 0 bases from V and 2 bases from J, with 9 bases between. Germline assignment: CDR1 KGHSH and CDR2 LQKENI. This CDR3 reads CASSPPDSNTDTQYF. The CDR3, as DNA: TGTGCCAGCTCACCACCGGACAGCAACACAGATACGCAGTATTTT.

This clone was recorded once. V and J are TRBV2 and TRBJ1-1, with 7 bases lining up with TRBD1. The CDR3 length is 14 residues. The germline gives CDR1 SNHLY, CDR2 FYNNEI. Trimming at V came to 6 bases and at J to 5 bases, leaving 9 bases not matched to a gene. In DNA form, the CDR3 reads TGTGCCAGCAGGTCAGACAGGGTTTGGACTGAAGCTTTCTTT. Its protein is CASRSDRVWTEAFF.

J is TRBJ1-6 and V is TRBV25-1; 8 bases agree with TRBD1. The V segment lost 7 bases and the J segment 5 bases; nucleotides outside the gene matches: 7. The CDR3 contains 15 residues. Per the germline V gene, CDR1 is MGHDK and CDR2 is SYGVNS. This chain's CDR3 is CASKKTGANNSPLHF. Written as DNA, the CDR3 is TGTGCCAGCAAAAAGACAGGGGCTAATAATTCACCCCTCCACTTT.

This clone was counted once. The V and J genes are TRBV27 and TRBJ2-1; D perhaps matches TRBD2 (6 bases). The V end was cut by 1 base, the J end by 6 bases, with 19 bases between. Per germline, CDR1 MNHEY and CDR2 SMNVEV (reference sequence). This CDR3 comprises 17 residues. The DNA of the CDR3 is TGTGCCAGCAGTTTATTCGCCCGTGGGGGGTTGGTCAATGAGCAGTTCTTC. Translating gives CASSLFARGGLVNEQFF.

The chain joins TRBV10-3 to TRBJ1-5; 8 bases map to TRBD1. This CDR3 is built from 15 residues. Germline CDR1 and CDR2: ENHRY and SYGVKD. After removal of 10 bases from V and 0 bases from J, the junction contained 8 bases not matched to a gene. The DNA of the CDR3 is TGTGCCAGGCGCGGGACAGGCGATAGCAATCAGCCCCAGCATTTT. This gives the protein CARRGTGDSNQPQHF.

The CDR3 region has the DNA TGTGCCAGCAGCCCCGCCCCGGGACAGAGCACAGATACGCAGTATTTT. The encoded protein is CASSPAPGQSTDTQYF. This chain connects TRBV11-2 to TRBJ2-3; TRBD1 matches at 7 bases. Trimming at V came to 5 bases and at J to 0 bases, leaving 8 bases not matched to a gene. This CDR3 is built from 16 residues. CDR1 is SGHAT and CDR2 is FQNNGV in the germline V gene.

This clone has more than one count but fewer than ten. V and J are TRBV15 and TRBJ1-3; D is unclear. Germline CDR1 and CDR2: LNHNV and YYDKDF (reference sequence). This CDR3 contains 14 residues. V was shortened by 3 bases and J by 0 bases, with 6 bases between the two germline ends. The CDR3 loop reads CATSRTVSGNTIYF. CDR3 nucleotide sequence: TGTGCCACCAGCAGGACTGTCTCTGGAAACACCATATATTTT. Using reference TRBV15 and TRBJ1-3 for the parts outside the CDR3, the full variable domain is DAMVIQNPRYQVTQFGKPVTLSCSQTLNHNVMYWYQQKSSQAPKLLFHYYDKDFNNEADTPDNFQSRRPNTSFCFLDIRSPGLGDTAMYLCATSRTVSGNTIYFGEGSWLTVV.

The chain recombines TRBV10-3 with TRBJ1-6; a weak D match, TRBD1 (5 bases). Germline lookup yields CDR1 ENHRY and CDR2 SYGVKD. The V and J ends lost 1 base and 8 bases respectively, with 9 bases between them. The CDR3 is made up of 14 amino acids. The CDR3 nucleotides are TGTGCCATCAGTGAGTTATCGGGGGATTCACCCCTCCACTTT. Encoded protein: CAISELSGDSPLHF.

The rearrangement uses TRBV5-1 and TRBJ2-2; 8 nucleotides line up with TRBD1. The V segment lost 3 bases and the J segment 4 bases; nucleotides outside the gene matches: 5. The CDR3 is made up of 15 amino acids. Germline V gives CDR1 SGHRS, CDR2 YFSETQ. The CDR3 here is CASSSGQGVTGELFF. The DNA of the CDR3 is TGCGCCAGCAGCTCCGGACAGGGTGTCACCGGGGAGCTGTTTTTT.